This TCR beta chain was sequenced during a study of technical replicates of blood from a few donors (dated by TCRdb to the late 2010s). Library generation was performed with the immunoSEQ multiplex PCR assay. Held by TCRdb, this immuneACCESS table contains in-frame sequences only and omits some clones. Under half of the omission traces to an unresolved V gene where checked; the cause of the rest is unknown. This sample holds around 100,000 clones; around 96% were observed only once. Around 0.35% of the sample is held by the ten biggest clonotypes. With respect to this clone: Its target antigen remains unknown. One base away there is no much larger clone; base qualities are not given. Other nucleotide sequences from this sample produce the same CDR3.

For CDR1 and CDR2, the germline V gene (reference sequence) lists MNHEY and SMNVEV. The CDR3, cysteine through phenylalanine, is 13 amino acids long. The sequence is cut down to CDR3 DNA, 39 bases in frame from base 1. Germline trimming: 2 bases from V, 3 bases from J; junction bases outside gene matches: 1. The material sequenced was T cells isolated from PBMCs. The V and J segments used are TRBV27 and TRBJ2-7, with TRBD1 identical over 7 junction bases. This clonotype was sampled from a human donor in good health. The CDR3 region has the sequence CASSLGTVYEQYF. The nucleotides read TGTGCCAGCAGTTTAGGGACAGTCTACGAGCAGTACTTC.